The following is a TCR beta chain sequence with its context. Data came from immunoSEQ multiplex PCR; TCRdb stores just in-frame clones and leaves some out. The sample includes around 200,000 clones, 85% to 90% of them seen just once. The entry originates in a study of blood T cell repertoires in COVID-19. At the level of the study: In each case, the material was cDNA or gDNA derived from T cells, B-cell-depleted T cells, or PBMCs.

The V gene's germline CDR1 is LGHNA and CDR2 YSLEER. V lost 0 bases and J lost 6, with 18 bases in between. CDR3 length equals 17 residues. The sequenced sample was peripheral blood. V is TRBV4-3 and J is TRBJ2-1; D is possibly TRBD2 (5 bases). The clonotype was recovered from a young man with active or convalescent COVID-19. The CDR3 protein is CASSQDLPAGRRNEQFF. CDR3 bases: TGCGCCAGCAGCCAAGATCTCCCGGCGGGCCGGCGCAATGAGCAGTTCTTC.